This T cell receptor beta chain came from a study of shared clonotypes between healthy human individuals. Using immunoSEQ multiplex PCR, the repertoire was profiled, and TCRdb retains in-frame clones only, with some absent. This table has approximately 2,000,000 clones, about 90% appearing once. Trimming took off 2 bases at V and 6 bases at J, with 13 bases between the two ends. The germline CDR1 and CDR2 sequences are SGHAT and FQNNGV. The length of the CDR3 is 15 residues. This clone was seen more than once but under ten times. No antigen is known for it. Study results and limitations: Clonotype sharing among donors was expected to depend on sequencing depth.

The rearrangement links TRBV11-2 to TRBJ2-2; a possible D gene is TRBD2 (5 bases). The sequenced sample consisted of naive CD4+ T cells from PBMCs. As to subset: CD45RA+ positively selected. The source is a man aged 18-30 years in good health. Some clones in this sample may be carry-over from other donors' samples. DNA of the CDR3: TGTGCCAGCAGCTTATTGGTACTAGGCGCCGGGGAGCTGTTTTTT. Amino acids: CASSLLVLGAGELFF.